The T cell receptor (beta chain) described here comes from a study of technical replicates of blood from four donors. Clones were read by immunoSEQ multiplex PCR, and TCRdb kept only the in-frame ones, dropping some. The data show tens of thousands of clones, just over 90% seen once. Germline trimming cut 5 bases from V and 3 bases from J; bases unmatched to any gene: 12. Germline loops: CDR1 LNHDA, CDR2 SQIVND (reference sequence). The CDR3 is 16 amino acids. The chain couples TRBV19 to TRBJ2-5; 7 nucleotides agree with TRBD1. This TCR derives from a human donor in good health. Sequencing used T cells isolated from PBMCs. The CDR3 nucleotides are TGTGCCAGTAGTCCACGGACAGGCCGGGCAGAAGAGACCCAGTACTTC. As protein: CASSPRTGRAEETQYF.